Each of the 6 T cell receptor beta chains below was sequenced from the same sample in a study of T cell responses to AZD1222 COVID-19 vaccine. The table came from immunoSEQ multiplex PCR; TCRdb's copy has only in-frame clones and leaves some out. The table includes some 120,000 clones, 88% detected once. Source: peripheral blood, taken on day 0 of MenACWY control vaccination. The origin of the receptors is an adult in good health.

The rearrangement uses TRBV28 and TRBJ2-7; weak D call: TRBD1 (6 bases). V was trimmed by 2 bases and J by 9 bases, leaving 11 bases between them. Per the germline V gene, CDR1 is MDHEN and CDR2 is SYDVKM. This CDR3 spans 12 amino acids. The CDR3 nucleotides are TGTGCCAGCAGTTTAACAGGGACCCCGCAGTACTTC. Protein: CASSLTGTPQYF.

This clone has just one count. The chain carries TRBV24-1 and TRBJ2-1, with D perhaps matching TRBD1 (6 bases). V was pared by 3 bases and J by 4 bases, with 12 bases between. Germline V gene data show CDR1 as KGHDR and CDR2 as SFDVKD. CDR3 length equals 15 residues. This chain's CDR3 is CATSDHNREYNEQFF. CDR3 DNA: TGTGCCACCAGTGATCACAACAGGGAATACAATGAGCAGTTCTTC.

The V call is TRBV4-1, the J call TRBJ2-1; D may be TRBD2 (5 bases). V was clipped by 0 bases and J by 2 bases, with 11 bases between them. Germline-derived CDR1 and CDR2 are MGHRA and YSYEKL. The CDR3 consists of 16 residues. The CDR3 coding sequence is TGCGCCAGCAGCCAAGATGACTATATGGCCTACAATGAGCAGTTCTTC. Encoded protein: CASSQDDYMAYNEQFF.

The chain links TRBV5-5 to TRBJ1-4; D is perhaps TRBD1 (6 bases). The length of the CDR3 is 16 residues. Trimming removed 5 bases from V and 0 bases from J, with 14 bases in between. Germline CDR1 reads SGHKS; CDR2 reads YYEKEE (reference sequence). Written as DNA, the CDR3 is TGTGCCAGCAGAAAGGACAGAAAGGCAACTAATGAAAAACTGTTTTTT. This gives the protein CASRKDRKATNEKLFF. Looking up the rest from reference TRBV5-5 and TRBJ1-4 gives the full variable domain: DAGVTQSPTHLIKTRGQQVTLRCSPISGHKSVSWYQQVLGQGPQFIFQYYEKEERGRGNFPDRFSARQFPNYSSELNVNALLLGDSALYLCASRKDRKATNEKLFFGSGTQLSVL.

The chain combines TRBV7-3 with TRBJ2-2, with TRBD1 matching over 10 bases. The CDR3 has 15 amino acids. After removal of 5 bases from V and 5 bases from J, the junction contained 5 bases not matched to a gene. Germline V gene lookup returns CDR1 SGHTA and CDR2 FQGTGA. CDR3 protein: CASSPGTGVTGELFF. The CDR3 DNA sequence: TGTGCCAGCAGCCCCGGGACAGGGGTTACCGGGGAGCTGTTTTTT.

The chain carries TRBV18 and TRBJ1-4; maybe TRBD1 (5 bases). The V and J ends lost 0 bases and 0 bases respectively, with 20 bases between them. This CDR3 is 20 amino acids long. The germline V gene has CDR1 KGHSH and CDR2 LQKENI. CDR3 in DNA: TGTGCCAGCTCACCACCGTTAACCGGGGGAAGGAGTGCAACTAATGAAAAACTGTTTTTT. Translated, it gives CASSPPLTGGRSATNEKLFF.